The 9 T cell receptor beta chains listed next were all sequenced from one sample in a study of cytotoxic CD8 clonotypes in ibrutinib-treated CLL. TCRdb keeps only in-frame clones here, not all; method: immunoSEQ multiplex PCR. The table lists fewer than 400,000 clones, 67% of them singletons. The sample here was PBMCs, taken after 36 months of ibrutinib treatment. These TCRs come from a human donor with chronic lymphocytic leukemia.

The CDR3 protein is CASSLEGTGFEQYF. CDR3 sequence (DNA): TGCGCCAGCAGCTTGGAAGGTACTGGATTCGAGCAGTACTTC. The chain joins TRBV5-1 to TRBJ2-7; D gene ambiguous. CDR1 and CDR2 (germline): SGHRS, YFSETQ. This CDR3 spans 14 amino acids. Between the trimmed V and J ends, which lost 0 bases and 6 bases, there was a span of 13 bases.

J is TRBJ1-5 and V is TRBV28, with 8 bases that match TRBD1. Germline CDR1 reads MDHEN; CDR2 reads SYDVKM. The CDR3 spans 15 residues. Trimming at V came to 6 bases and at J to 2 bases, leaving 6 bases not matched to a gene. The CDR3 DNA follows: TGTGCCAGCAGGGACAGGGAGTATGGCAATCAGCCCCAGCATTTT. This codes for CASRDREYGNQPQHF.

The sample holds a few counts of this clone. This chain uses TRBV29-1 with TRBJ2-3; D not resolved. CDR1 is SQVTM, CDR2 ANQGSEA, per germline. Trimming stripped 7 bases from V and 3 bases from J, with 11 bases between. This CDR3 region has 12 residues. CDR3 sequence: CSAVLLTDTQYF. CDR3 DNA sequence: TGCAGCGCCGTTTTGCTGACAGATACGCAGTATTTT.

This rearrangement joins TRBV6-6 to TRBJ2-3; either TRBD1 or TRBD2 may fit D (6 bases each). The germline V gene encodes CDR1 MNHNY and CDR2 SVGAGI (reference sequence). The CDR3 sequence is 14 residues long. Deletions cut 5 bases from V and 5 bases from J, with 14 bases between. This chain's CDR3 is CASSEGGAGDTQYF. As DNA, the CDR3 is TGTGCCAGCAGTGAGGGGGGAGCTGGAGATACGCAGTATTTT.

The chain couples TRBV19 to TRBJ2-7; no definite D call. V lost 5 bases, J lost 1 base, and 12 bases lay in between. Per germline, CDR1 LNHDA and CDR2 SQIVND (reference sequence). This CDR3 has 14 residues. This CDR3 reads CASSSEVWSYEQYF. The CDR3 nucleotides read TGTGCCAGTAGTTCAGAAGTCTGGTCCTACGAGCAGTACTTC.

V and J are TRBV5-4 and TRBJ2-5, with D possibly matching TRBD1 (6 bases). This CDR3 has 15 residues. V was cut by 4 bases and J by 2 bases, with 15 bases left in between. Germline V lookup: CDR1 SGHNT, CDR2 YYREEE (reference sequence). CDR3 region: CASSRGTSGQETQYF. The CDR3 coding sequence is TGTGCCAGCAGCCGAGGGACATCGGGGCAAGAGACCCAGTACTTC.

V usage is TRBV7-9 and J usage is TRBJ1-2, with 12 bases identical to TRBD1. J gave up 4 bases and V 4 bases, and 13 bases lay outside the gene matches. The CDR3 sequence is 18 residues long. CDR1 and CDR2 from the germline V gene are SEHNR and FQNEAQ (reference sequence). The CDR3 spells CASSSGREGTGGFYGYTF. The CDR3 nucleotides are TGTGCCAGCAGCTCCGGTAGGGAAGGGACAGGGGGCTTCTATGGCTACACCTTC.

The V gene is TRBV25-1, the J gene TRBJ2-5; 13 nucleotides match TRBD2. V lost 7 bases to trimming and J lost 2 bases; unmatched junction nucleotides: 4. CDR1 and CDR2 (germline): MGHDK, SYGVNS. This CDR3 contains 15 residues. In nucleotides, the CDR3 is TGTGCCAGCAACGGGGGACTAGCGGGGCAAGAGACCCAGTACTTC. This translates into CASNGGLAGQETQYF.

The chain joins TRBV7-9 to TRBJ1-2; the match to TRBD1 covers 11 bases. The germline V gene encodes CDR1 SEHNR and CDR2 FQNEAQ (reference sequence). The ends lost 4 bases at V and 4 bases at J; junction bases unmatched: 8. This CDR3 has 16 residues. This CDR3 is CASSSGDRGFSYGYTF. CDR3 nucleotides: TGTGCCAGCAGCTCGGGGGACAGGGGGTTTAGCTATGGCTACACCTTC.